These 14 T cell receptor beta chains originate from one sample sequenced in a study of shared clonotypes between healthy human individuals. Naive CD8 cells were CD45RO-negative, positively selected for CCR7, excluding terminally differentiated effector memory CD45RA+ cells. This table comes from immunoSEQ multiplex PCR, and its TCRdb copy is limited to in-frame clones, with some not included. The table lists some 2.1 million clones, over 85% of them singletons, with approximately 1.2% in the top ten. Sequencing used naive CD8+ T cells sorted from blood. Every receptor here comes from a man aged 18 to 30 in good health.

This sequence joins TRBV7-9 and TRBJ1-2; no definite D call. The ends were cut back, 1 base at V and 1 base at J, with 16 bases in the middle. CDR1 and CDR2 from the germline V gene are SEHNR and FQNEAQ (reference sequence). This CDR3 is 17 amino acids long. The CDR3 protein is CASSLVKEANLNYGYTF. As DNA, the CDR3 is TGTGCCAGCAGCTTAGTAAAGGAGGCCAACCTTAACTATGGCTACACCTTC.

The rearrangement uses TRBV7-6 and TRBJ2-7; tentative D call: TRBD2 (6 bases). In germline, CDR1 is SGHVS, CDR2 FNYEAQ. V was pared by 1 base and J by 4 bases, with 8 bases between. This CDR3 is 13 amino acids long. The CDR3 sequence is CASSLEEGYEQYF. The CDR3 DNA is TGTGCCAGCAGCTTAGAGGAGGGGTACGAGCAGTACTTC.

The chain uses TRBV27 and TRBJ2-7; D not resolved. Trimming pared 4 bases from V and 3 bases from J, leaving 16 bases between. In germline, CDR1 is MNHEY, CDR2 SMNVEV (reference sequence). There are 15 residues in the CDR3. The chain's CDR3 is CASSSMDVPDYEQYF. In nucleotides, the CDR3 is TGTGCCAGCAGTTCAATGGACGTACCCGACTACGAGCAGTACTTC.

The V gene is TRBV25-1, the J gene TRBJ1-5; D unresolved. Germline lookup yields CDR1 MGHDK and CDR2 SYGVNS. The CDR3 covers 13 residues. V was cut by 5 bases and J by 0 bases, with 5 bases left in between. As DNA, the CDR3 is TGTGCCAGCAGTCAAATTAGCAATCAGCCCCAGCATTTT. This encodes CASSQISNQPQHF.

The gene calls are TRBV7-6 and TRBJ2-1; possibly TRBD2 for D (5 bases). The V end was cut by 4 bases, the J end by 8 bases, with 12 bases between. Germline V gene sequence: CDR1 SGHVS, CDR2 FNYEAQ. The CDR3 covers 13 residues. This CDR3 is CASSSRGKDEQFF. The CDR3 DNA reads TGTGCCAGCAGCTCCCGGGGTAAAGATGAGCAGTTCTTC.

The chain is built from TRBV6-5 and TRBJ2-7; D possibly matches TRBD1 or TRBD2 (5 bases each). The CDR3 is made up of 14 amino acids. Germline CDR1 reads MNHEY; CDR2 reads SVGAGI. Trimming removed 6 bases from V and 3 bases from J, with 15 bases in between. CDR3 DNA: TGTGCCAGCAGCTCCGTATGGGGGAACTACGAGCAGTACTTC. Translation: CASSSVWGNYEQYF.

The rearrangement uses TRBV11-3 and TRBJ2-7; D ambiguous. In germline, CDR1 is SGHNT, CDR2 YENEEA. V shed 0 bases and J shed 7 bases, with 16 bases lying between them. CDR3 length equals 15 residues. The CDR3 sequence is CASSLDRWGSEEQYF. For the CDR3, the DNA is TGTGCCAGCAGCTTAGATAGATGGGGTTCTGAGGAGCAGTACTTC.

The chain carries TRBV6-1 and TRBJ2-7; TRBD1 matches at 9 bases. The junction had 6 bases not matched to a gene; V was cut back by 2 bases and J by 4 bases. The CDR3 is made up of 15 amino acids. Germline V gene data show CDR1 as MNHNS and CDR2 as SASEGT. The CDR3 DNA reads TGTGCCAGCAGTGAACCGGGGACAGGGCCTTACGAGCAGTACTTC. Translated: CASSEPGTGPYEQYF.

This clone was picked up one time. The rearrangement uses TRBV19 and TRBJ1-3; D may be TRBD1 (5 bases). Germline CDR1 reads LNHDA; CDR2 reads SQIVND (reference sequence). V shed 10 bases and J shed 0 bases, with 28 bases lying between them. CDR3 length: 19 residues. The CDR3 nucleotides are TGTGCCACCTCCAATATCGAAGCAGGGACCCACTACTCTGGAAACACCATATATTTT. Amino acids: CATSNIEAGTHYSGNTIYF.

The chain uses TRBV11-3 and TRBJ2-2; D ambiguous. This CDR3 is 14 amino acids long. The V end was cut by 0 bases, the J end by 7 bases, with 9 bases between. Germline V lookup: CDR1 SGHNT, CDR2 YENEEA. DNA of the CDR3: TGTGCCAGCAGCTTAGATTATGGGATCGGGGAGCTGTTTTTT. It is translated as CASSLDYGIGELFF. Full variable domain (missing parts from reference TRBV11-3 and TRBJ2-2): EAGVVQSPRYKIIEKKQPVAFWCNPISGHNTLYWYLQNLGQGPELLIRYENEEAVDDSQLPKDRFSAERLKGVDSTLKIQPAELGDSAVYLCASSLDYGIGELFFGEGSRLTVL.

The chain is built from TRBV7-8 and TRBJ2-1, with 16 bases that match TRBD2. CDR1 and CDR2 (germline): SGHVS, FQNEAQ. Germline trimming cut 3 bases from V and 5 bases from J; bases unmatched to any gene: 4. This CDR3 is built from 17 residues. The CDR3 protein is CASSLGLAGGPHNEQFF. CDR3 coding DNA: TGTGCCAGCAGCTTGGGACTAGCGGGAGGGCCGCACAATGAGCAGTTCTTC.

J is TRBJ2-7 and V is TRBV27; 8 positions agree with TRBD2. The CDR3 length is 15 residues. The V segment lost 3 bases and the J segment 1 base; nucleotides outside the gene matches: 5. Germline V lookup: CDR1 MNHEY, CDR2 SMNVEV (reference sequence). The CDR3 DNA follows: TGTGCCAGCAGTTTTGGACTAGCTGATTCCTACGAGCAGTACTTC. Translating gives CASSFGLADSYEQYF.

V gene TRBV10-2 combines with J gene TRBJ2-1; 9 nucleotides agree with TRBD1. Trimming took 8 bases from V and 4 from J; bases not matched to a gene: 6. Germline CDR1 reads WSHSY; CDR2 reads SAAADI. CDR3 length equals 14 residues. This CDR3 is CASQDRGGYNEQFF. The CDR3 nucleotides read TGCGCCAGCCAGGACAGGGGTGGGTACAATGAGCAGTTCTTC.

As concerns this clone: Possible read error: a much larger clone is one base away. In the same sample, other DNA sequences code for this CDR3. The chain is built from TRBV30 and TRBJ1-1; no firm D call. CDR1 and CDR2 (germline): GTSNPN, SVGIG (reference sequence). V lost 0 bases and J lost 1, with 6 bases in between. The CDR3 sequence is 13 residues long. CDR3 region: CAWSVWGNTEAFF. As DNA, the CDR3 is TGTGCCTGGAGTGTTTGGGGGAACACTGAAGCTTTCTTT.